This T cell receptor beta chain was captured by sequencing in a study of T cell responses to AZD1222 COVID-19 vaccine. Broader study findings: Increases in Spike-specific TCR breadth and depth were seen after two AZD1222 doses. It should be noted that donors were predominantly white British and more often female, and clonal diversity was possibly underestimated. Regions 160-218 and 743-854 held dominance among vaccine-associated CD4 TCRs, which spanned spike.

This clone was observed a handful of times. What it recognizes is unknown. Second-dose recipients at about 4 or about 12 weeks were treated as one pooled group. This CDR3 has 14 residues. V was clipped by 6 bases and J by 3 bases; unmatched bases: 5. Germline CDR1 is MNHEY and CDR2 is SMNVEV (reference sequence). Sequenced by immunoSEQ multiplex PCR; TCRdb stores in-frame clones only, minus some. Counted here are about 20,000 clones, less than 90% occurring once; the ten biggest clones make up around 15%. The sequence was collected from an adult who received the AZD1222 COVID-19 vaccine. This chain uses TRBV27 with TRBJ2-3; 8 nucleotides line up with TRBD1. The source was peripheral blood, collected 28 days after the second AZD1222 dose. This CDR3 reads CASSLTGETDTQYF. CDR3 sequence (DNA): TGTGCCAGCAGCCTGACAGGGGAAACAGATACGCAGTATTTT.